This T cell receptor beta chain comes out of a study of tumor-infiltrating lymphocytes in primary liver carcinoma. Study results and limitations: The study found a significantly higher top-250-clone fraction in tumors than in blood (p = 0.039). The study found tumor-adjacent and tumor-blood pairs overlapped less than tumor region pairs.

This clonotype was counted many times. Its specificity is not known. TCR beta cDNA was prepared out of about 530 ng total RNA by means of a constant-region primer. The TCR beta library was amplified through three nested multiplex PCR rounds in a modified ARM-PCR procedure. The opening two PCR rounds, 10 cycles each, paired TRBV1-TRBV30 forward primers with a C-beta reverse primer. Each CDR3 protein is one row after TCRdb ran MiXCR on the multiplex PCR reads. The repertoire holds around 32,000 distinct CDR3 sequences, about three quarters seen once, with roughly 38% in the top ten. The V segment lost 3 bases and the J segment 6 bases; nucleotides outside the gene matches: 13. The CDR3 sequence is 18 residues long. The roughly 18-32 mg bulk tissue piece was not sorted before simultaneous RNA and DNA extraction. Treatment-naive at the time, the patients had chronic HBV infection.

The specimen was liver tumor tissue from sampling region 5. Subset in this sample: tumor region T5, tumor centre. The receptor was isolated from a man aged 40-55 years with primary liver carcinoma and hepatitis B virus infection. The V gene is TRBV12-3 or TRBV12-4, the J gene TRBJ2-2; 10 bases match TRBD2. CDR3 region: CASSFRTSGLWSAGELFF. CDR3 bases: TGTGCCAGCAGTTTCCGGACTAGCGGTCTCTGGTCGGCCGGGGAGCTGTTTTTT.